This T cell receptor beta chain is from a study of Graves' ophthalmopathy and Graves' hyperthyroidism. General study findings and limits: Detected in blood as well were most expanded thyroid clonotypes with frequency above 0.001.

Beta-chain TCR CDR3 regions were amplified from RNA transcripts. An initial RT-PCR round employing HTBI primers preceded a second-round multiplex PCR. Via MiXCR, TCRdb re-called the multiplex PCR reads, giving one row per CDR3 protein. The sample comprises about 550,000 distinct CDR3 sequences, 39% of which are singletons, and about 4.6% rests with the top ten. The CDR3 length is 14 residues. With 5 bases removed from V and 8 bases from J, the gap between germline ends came to 16 bases. The V gene's germline CDR1 is SGHVS and CDR2 FQNEAQ. Many counts were recorded for this clonotype. Its specificity is unknown.

This sequence was found in an adult man with Graves' hyperthyroidism. Material: peripheral blood or thyroid tissue (not recorded which). The genes are TRBV7-8 and TRBJ1-5; a possible D gene is TRBD1 (5 bases). CDR3 DNA: TGTGCCAGCAGCAAGCGGGACCAGTTGGAGCCCCAGCATTTT. It is translated as CASSKRDQLEPQHF.